Included here is one T cell receptor beta chain sequence, with context. These data belong to a study of CD8 T cells in Susac syndrome. Reverse transcription used roughly 0.5 to 1 ug RNA and random hexamers. TCRdb processed the immunoSEQ multiplex PCR reads anew with MiXCR; each CDR3 protein has one entry. The sample lists around 99,000 distinct CDR3 sequences; 96% were seen once. Trimming removed 7 bases from V and 0 bases from J, with 11 bases in between. CDR1 is MNHEY and CDR2 is SVGEGT in the germline V gene. This CDR3 contains 14 residues. The clonotype originates from a human donor in good health. The chain uses TRBV6-2 or TRBV6-3 and TRBJ2-3; maybe TRBD2 (6 bases). The material sequenced was CD4+ T cells from PBMCs. CDR3 bases: TGTGCCAGCACGAGGGACTCTAGCACAGATACGCAGTATTTT. This gives the protein CASTRDSSTDTQYF.